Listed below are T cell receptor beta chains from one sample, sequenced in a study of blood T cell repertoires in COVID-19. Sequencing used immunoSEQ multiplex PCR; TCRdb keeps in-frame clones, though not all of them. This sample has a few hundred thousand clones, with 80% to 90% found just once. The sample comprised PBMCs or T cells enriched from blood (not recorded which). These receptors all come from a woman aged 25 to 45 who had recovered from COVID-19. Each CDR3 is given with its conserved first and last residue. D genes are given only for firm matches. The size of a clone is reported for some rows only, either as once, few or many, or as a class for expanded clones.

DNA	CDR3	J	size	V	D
TGCGCCAGCAGTTGGGACAGGGACTATGGCTACACCTTC	CASSWDRDYGYTF	TRBJ1-2	.	TRBV5-1	TRBD1
TGCAGCGTTGAACGACAGGGAGGCACTGAAGCTTTCTTT	CSVERQGGTEAFF	TRBJ1-1	.	TRBV29-1	TRBD1
TGTGCCAGCAGCTTAGCGGGAGACGTGGGGGAGCAGTACTTC	CASSLAGDVGEQYF	TRBJ2-7	.	TRBV7-2	.
TGCGCCAGCAGCCAAGATAAACTCCGGTTAGTCGGCTACACCTTC	CASSQDKLRLVGYTF	TRBJ1-2	.	TRBV4-3	.
TGTGCCAGCAGCGGGGACAGCTCCTACGAGCAGTACTTC	CASSGDSSYEQYF	TRBJ2-7	.	TRBV12-3/TRBV12-4	TRBD1
TGCAGCGTTGAACCCGCGACTAGCCCGGAGGCAGATACGCAGTATTTT	CSVEPATSPEADTQYF	TRBJ2-3	.	TRBV29-1	TRBD2
TGCAGTGCTAGTGGCGGGGATGAAAAACTGTTTTTT	CSASGGDEKLFF	TRBJ1-4	.	TRBV20-1	.
TGTGCCAGCAGCTTTACTGGGACTAGCGGGGATGAGCAGTTCTTC	CASSFTGTSGDEQFF	TRBJ2-1	.	TRBV7-3	TRBD2
TGTGCCAGCAGCCCCGGGATCGATGAAAAACTGTTTTTT	CASSPGIDEKLFF	TRBJ1-4	.	TRBV5-6	.
TGTGCCAGCAGCTTAGGGAGGGGACTAGCGGGAGGGAGATCCTACGAGCAGTACTTC	CASSLGRGLAGGRSYEQYF	TRBJ2-7	.	TRBV11-2	TRBD2
TGCGCCAGCAGCCAAGAAGTAGGGGGCGACTATGGCTACACCTTC	CASSQEVGGDYGYTF	TRBJ1-2	.	TRBV4-3	TRBD1
TGTGCCAGCGGGGGGACAGACTATAATGAAAAACTGTTTTTT	CASGGTDYNEKLFF	TRBJ1-4	.	TRBV6-5	TRBD1
TGTGCCAGCAGCTTTCGACCACAACGTAGCCATGAGCAGTTCTTC	CASSFRPQRSHEQFF	TRBJ2-1	.	TRBV7-3	.
TGTGCCAGCTCACCCTACAGGGAAGGCTACACCTTC	CASSPYREGYTF	TRBJ1-2	.	TRBV18	.
TGTGCCAGCAGTCGCCCCGGGAAACCCCAAGCTTTCTTT	CASSRPGKPQAFF	TRBJ1-1	.	TRBV28	.
TGTGCCAGCAGTTTAAGCGGGAGGGCGGGGACCGGGGAGCTGTTTTTT	CASSLSGRAGTGELFF	TRBJ2-2	.	TRBV28	TRBD2
TGTGCCAGCTCACCCCTCTACGGGACAGAAAGCTCCTACGAGCAGTACTTC	CASSPLYGTESSYEQYF	TRBJ2-7	.	TRBV18	TRBD1
TGTGCCAGTAGTGGGGGGGCCCCCCCCGATGAGCAGTTCTTC	CASSGGAPPDEQFF	TRBJ2-1	once	TRBV19	.
TGTGCCATCAGTGCATTACAGGGGAACACTGAAGCTTTCTTT	CAISALQGNTEAFF	TRBJ1-1	.	TRBV10-3	.
TGTGCCAGTAGTTCCGGACAGGGGGGTATAGCAGATACGCAGTATTTT	CASSSGQGGIADTQYF	TRBJ2-3	once	TRBV19	TRBD1
TGTGCCAGCAGCTACCTGGACAGGCTCTCCTACGAGCAGTACTTC	CASSYLDRLSYEQYF	TRBJ2-7	.	TRBV5-8	TRBD1
TGCAGTGCTACTGACAGGGGATACGAGCAGTACTTC	CSATDRGYEQYF	TRBJ2-7	.	TRBV20-1	TRBD1
TGTGCCAGTAGTCGCTTCGACAGTAAAAACATTCAGTACTTC	CASSRFDSKNIQYF	TRBJ2-4	.	TRBV19	.
TGTGCCAGCAGTCCCTCCCCTGGGTGGAGAAGCAATCAGCCCCAGCATTTT	CASSPSPGWRSNQPQHF	TRBJ1-5	.	TRBV28	.
TGTGCCAGTAGTATAAGGACATCTAACTATGGCTACACCTTC	CASSIRTSNYGYTF	TRBJ1-2	once	TRBV19	.
TGTGCCAGTAGTATCAGCAGGACAGCATCCTATGGCTACACCTTC	CASSISRTASYGYTF	TRBJ1-2	.	TRBV19	.
TGCGCCAGCAGCTTGGACTCCCGGGGAGGATATGGCTACACCTTC	CASSLDSRGGYGYTF	TRBJ1-2	.	TRBV5-1	.
TGCGCCAGCAGGGACAGGGTCATCTATGGCTACACCTTC	CASRDRVIYGYTF	TRBJ1-2	.	TRBV10-2	TRBD1
TGTGCCACCGTTAAAGACGACAGGGGTGAAGCTTTCTTT	CATVKDDRGEAFF	TRBJ1-1	.	TRBV24-1	TRBD1
TGTGCCAGTAGTTCGACGACACGGTATGGCTACACCTTC	CASSSTTRYGYTF	TRBJ1-2	.	TRBV19	.
TGCGCCAGCAGCCGGATGACAGGGGAAAACACTGAAGCTTTCTTT	CASSRMTGENTEAFF	TRBJ1-1	.	TRBV5-1	TRBD1
TGTGCCAGCAGCTTACGACAGCCCCACGAGCAGTACTTC	CASSLRQPHEQYF	TRBJ2-7	.	TRBV13	.
TGCAGTGCCTTGGGGAGGGAGACCCAGTACTTC	CSALGRETQYF	TRBJ2-5	once	TRBV20-1	.
TGTGCCAGCAGTGACTCTGGACTAGCGGGAGGTGAGCAGTTCTTC	CASSDSGLAGGEQFF	TRBJ2-1	.	TRBV6-4	TRBD2
TGTGCCAGTAGTATAGTCCGAGACAGGGAAGCTTTCTTT	CASSIVRDREAFF	TRBJ1-1	.	TRBV19	.
TGCGCCAGCAGTGAGGAAGCGGGACTATTCTACAATGAGCAGTTCTTC	CASSEEAGLFYNEQFF	TRBJ2-1	once	TRBV10-2	TRBD2
TGTGCCAGCAGTTTATTCTTCGGTGACAGGGGTGACGAGCAGTACTTC	CASSLFFGDRGDEQYF	TRBJ2-7	.	TRBV27	TRBD1
TGTGCCAGCAGCCAAGAGCACCTCAGGGCGTATGGCTACACCTTC	CASSQEHLRAYGYTF	TRBJ1-2	.	TRBV14	.
TGTGCCAGTAGTACCCCCGAGGGGAGGGAGTGGAACACTGAAGCTTTCTTT	CASSTPEGREWNTEAFF	TRBJ1-1	.	TRBV19	.
TGTGCCAGCAGTTCCCCTTTACGACAGGGATGGACTGAAGCTTTCTTT	CASSSPLRQGWTEAFF	TRBJ1-1	.	TRBV27	TRBD1
TGCGCCAGCAGTCTCCCCGGACTAGTAAAATGCTTTTACACCTACAATGAGCAGTTCTTC	CASSLPGLVKCFYTYNEQFF	TRBJ2-1	.	TRBV23-1	TRBD2
TGTGCCAGCAGTGGACAGGCGAGTCGTTCACCCCTCCACTTT	CASSGQASRSPLHF	TRBJ1-6	few	TRBV2	.
TGTGCCAGTAGTATCTCCCAGGGGGCTCTGAACACTGAAGCTTTCTTT	CASSISQGALNTEAFF	TRBJ1-1	.	TRBV19	TRBD1
TGTGCCAGCAGCTTCGGGCGGGAGGATTACAATGAGCAGTTCTTC	CASSFGREDYNEQFF	TRBJ2-1	.	TRBV5-4	TRBD2
TGTGCCAGCAGCGACCCGGACAGGCCTTATCAGCCCCAGCATTTT	CASSDPDRPYQPQHF	TRBJ1-5	.	TRBV25-1	TRBD1